This T cell receptor (beta chain) was sequenced in a study of blood T cell repertoires in COVID-19. Study-wide context: Sites in the United States, Italy and Spain provided acute and convalescent COVID-19 samples. Nucleic acid was either cDNA or gDNA, and it came from T cells, B-cell-depleted T cells, or PBMCs.

Original data processing: Reference gene primer amplification in the assay estimated nucleated cell counts. Repertoires were generated with immunoSEQ multiplex PCR, while TCRdb's copy carries only in-frame clones and drops some. V and J calls and clone size are copied from that table; D and trimming were computed from the DNA. The table lists about 150,000 clones, 75% to 80% of them singletons. This clone was counted a single time. Losses at the gene ends were 6 bases for V and 1 base for J; bases not matched to a gene: 4. The CDR3 consists of 14 residues. CDR1 and CDR2 from the germline V gene are LNHDA and SQIVND (reference sequence).

The sequence was obtained from a man older than 75 with acute or convalescent COVID-19. The chain carries TRBV19 and TRBJ2-7; 9 positions match TRBD1. Source material: peripheral blood. CDR3 sequence: CASSGTGLSYEQYF. DNA of the CDR3: TGTGCCAGTAGCGGGACAGGGCTATCCTACGAGCAGTACTTC.